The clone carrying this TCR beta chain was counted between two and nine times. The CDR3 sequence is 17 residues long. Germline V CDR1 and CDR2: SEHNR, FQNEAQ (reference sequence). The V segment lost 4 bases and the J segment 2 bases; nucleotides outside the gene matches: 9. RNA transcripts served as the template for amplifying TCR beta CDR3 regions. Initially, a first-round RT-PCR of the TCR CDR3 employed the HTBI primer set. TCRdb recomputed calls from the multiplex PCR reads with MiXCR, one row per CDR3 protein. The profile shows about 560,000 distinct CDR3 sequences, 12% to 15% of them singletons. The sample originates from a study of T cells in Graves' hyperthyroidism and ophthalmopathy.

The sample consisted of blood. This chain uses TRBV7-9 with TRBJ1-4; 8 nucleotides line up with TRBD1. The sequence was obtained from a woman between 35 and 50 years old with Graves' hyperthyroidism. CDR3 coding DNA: TGTGCCAGCAGCTCGGACAGGGTTTATTGGACTAATGAAAAACTGTTTTTT. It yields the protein CASSSDRVYWTNEKLFF.